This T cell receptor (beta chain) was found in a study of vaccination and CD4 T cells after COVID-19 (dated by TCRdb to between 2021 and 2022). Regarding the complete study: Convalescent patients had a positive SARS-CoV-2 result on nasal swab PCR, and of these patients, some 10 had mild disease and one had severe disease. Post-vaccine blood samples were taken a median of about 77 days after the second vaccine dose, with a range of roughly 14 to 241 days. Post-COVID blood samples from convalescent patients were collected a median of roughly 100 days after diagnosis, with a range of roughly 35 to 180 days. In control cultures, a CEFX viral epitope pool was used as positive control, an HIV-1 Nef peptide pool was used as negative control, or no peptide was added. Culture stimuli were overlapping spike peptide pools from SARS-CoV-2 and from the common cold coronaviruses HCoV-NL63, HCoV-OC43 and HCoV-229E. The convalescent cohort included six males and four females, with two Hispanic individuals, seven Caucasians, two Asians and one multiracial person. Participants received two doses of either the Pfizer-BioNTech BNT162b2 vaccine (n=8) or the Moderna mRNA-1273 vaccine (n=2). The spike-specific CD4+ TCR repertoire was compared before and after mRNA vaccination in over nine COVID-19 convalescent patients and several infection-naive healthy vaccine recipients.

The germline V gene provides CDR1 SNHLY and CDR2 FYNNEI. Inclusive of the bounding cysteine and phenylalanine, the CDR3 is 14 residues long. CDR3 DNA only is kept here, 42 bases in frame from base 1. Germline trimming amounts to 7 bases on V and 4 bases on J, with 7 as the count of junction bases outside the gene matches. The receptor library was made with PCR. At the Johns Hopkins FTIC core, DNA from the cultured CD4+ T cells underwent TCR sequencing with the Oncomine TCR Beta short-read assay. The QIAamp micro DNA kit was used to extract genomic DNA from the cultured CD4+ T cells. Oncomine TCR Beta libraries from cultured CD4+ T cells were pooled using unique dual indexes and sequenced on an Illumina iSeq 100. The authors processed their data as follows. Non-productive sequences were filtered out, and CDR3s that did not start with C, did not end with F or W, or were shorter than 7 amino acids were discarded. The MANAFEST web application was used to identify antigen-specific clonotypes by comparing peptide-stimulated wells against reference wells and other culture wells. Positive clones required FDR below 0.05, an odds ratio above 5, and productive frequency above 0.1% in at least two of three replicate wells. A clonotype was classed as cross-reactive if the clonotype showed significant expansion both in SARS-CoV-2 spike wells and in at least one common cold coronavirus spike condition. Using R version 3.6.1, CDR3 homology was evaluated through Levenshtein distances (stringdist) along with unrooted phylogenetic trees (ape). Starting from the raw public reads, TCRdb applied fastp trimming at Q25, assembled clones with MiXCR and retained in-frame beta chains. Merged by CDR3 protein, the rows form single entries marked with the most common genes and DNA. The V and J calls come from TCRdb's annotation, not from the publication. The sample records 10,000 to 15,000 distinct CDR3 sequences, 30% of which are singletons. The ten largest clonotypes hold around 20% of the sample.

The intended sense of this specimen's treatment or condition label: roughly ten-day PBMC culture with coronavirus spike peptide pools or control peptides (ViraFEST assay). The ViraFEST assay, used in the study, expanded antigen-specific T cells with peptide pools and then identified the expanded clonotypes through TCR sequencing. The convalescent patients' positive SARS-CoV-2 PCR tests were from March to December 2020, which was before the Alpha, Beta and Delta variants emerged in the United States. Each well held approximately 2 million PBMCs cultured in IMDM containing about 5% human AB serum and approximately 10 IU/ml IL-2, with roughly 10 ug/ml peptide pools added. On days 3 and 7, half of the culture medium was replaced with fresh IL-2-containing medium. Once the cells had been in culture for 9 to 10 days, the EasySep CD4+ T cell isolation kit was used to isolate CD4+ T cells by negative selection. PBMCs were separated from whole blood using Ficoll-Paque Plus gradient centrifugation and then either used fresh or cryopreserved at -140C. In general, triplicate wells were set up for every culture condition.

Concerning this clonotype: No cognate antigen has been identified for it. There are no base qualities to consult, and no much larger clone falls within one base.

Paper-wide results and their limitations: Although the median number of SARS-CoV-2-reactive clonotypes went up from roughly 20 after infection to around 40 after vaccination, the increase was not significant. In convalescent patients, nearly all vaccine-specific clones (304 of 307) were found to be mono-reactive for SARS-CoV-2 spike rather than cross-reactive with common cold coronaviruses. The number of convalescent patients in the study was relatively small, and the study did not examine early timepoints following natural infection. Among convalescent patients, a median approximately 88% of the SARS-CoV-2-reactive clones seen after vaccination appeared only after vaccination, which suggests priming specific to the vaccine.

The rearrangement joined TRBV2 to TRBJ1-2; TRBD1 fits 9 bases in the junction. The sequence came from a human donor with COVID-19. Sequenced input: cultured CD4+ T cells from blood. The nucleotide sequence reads TGTGCCAGCACCTGGACAGGGGATCTCTATGGCTACACCTTC. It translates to CASTWTGDLYGYTF.